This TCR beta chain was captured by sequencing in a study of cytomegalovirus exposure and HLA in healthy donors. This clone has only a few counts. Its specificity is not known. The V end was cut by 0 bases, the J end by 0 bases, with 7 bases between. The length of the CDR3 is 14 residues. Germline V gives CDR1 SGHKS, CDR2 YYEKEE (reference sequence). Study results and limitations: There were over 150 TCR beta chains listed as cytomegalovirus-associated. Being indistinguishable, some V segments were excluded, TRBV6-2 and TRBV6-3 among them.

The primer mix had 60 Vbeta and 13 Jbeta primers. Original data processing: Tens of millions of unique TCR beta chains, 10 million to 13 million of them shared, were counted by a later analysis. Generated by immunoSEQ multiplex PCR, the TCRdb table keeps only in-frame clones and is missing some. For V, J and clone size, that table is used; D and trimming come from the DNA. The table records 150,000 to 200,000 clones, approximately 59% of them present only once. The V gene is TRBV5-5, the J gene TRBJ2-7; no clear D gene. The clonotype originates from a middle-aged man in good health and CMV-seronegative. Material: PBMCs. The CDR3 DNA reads TGTGCCAGCAGCTTGGTGTACGGCTCCTACGAGCAGTACTTC. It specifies CASSLVYGSYEQYF.